A selection of T cell receptor beta chains follows, all from one sample in a study of cytomegalovirus exposure and HLA in healthy donors. The protocol was immunoSEQ multiplex PCR, while the TCRdb copy is restricted to in-frame clones and leaves out a portion. The sample contains roughly 180,000 clones, roughly 85% of which appear only once. The source material was PBMCs. These receptors were obtained from a man aged 30-40 years in good health and CMV-seronegative. The CDR3 runs from the conserved cysteine through the conserved F or W. The D gene is left open where the match is weak. A row's size may be missing; if present it is once, few, many or a size class.

d_call,cdr3_length,clone_size,j_call,v_call,cdr3_aa,cdr3_nt
TRBD1,15,-,TRBJ1-2,TRBV30,CAWSERRDSSYGYTF,TGTGCCTGGAGCGAACGCCGGGACAGTTCCTATGGCTACACCTTC
-,15,-,TRBJ1-1,TRBV4-2,CASSQGSGADTEAFF,TGTGCCAGCAGCCAAGGTTCAGGGGCCGACACTGAAGCTTTCTTT
-,15,-,TRBJ2-5,TRBV6-6,CASSYSTLRVETQYF,TGTGCCAGCAGTTACTCGACTTTGCGTGTGGAGACCCAGTACTTC
-,13,-,TRBJ2-3,TRBV2,CASSPGWRDTQYF,TGTGCCAGCAGTCCGGGATGGAGAGATACGCAGTATTTT
-,13,-,TRBJ1-2,TRBV10-1,CASSPTGWHGYTF,TGCGCCAGCAGCCCGACGGGATGGCACGGCTACACCTTC
-,14,-,TRBJ2-4,TRBV10-2,CATLAGSAGNIQYF,TGCGCCACTCTGGCGGGCAGCGCGGGAAACATTCAGTACTTC
-,13,-,TRBJ2-7,TRBV19,CASSYRVAYEQYF,TGTGCCAGTAGCTACAGGGTCGCCTACGAGCAGTACTTC
-,13,few,TRBJ1-3,TRBV10-3,CAIRQSSGNTIYF,TGTGCCATCAGACAGAGCTCTGGAAACACCATATATTTT
TRBD2,14,once,TRBJ2-1,TRBV2,CASSQLVAGNEQFF,TGTGCCAGCAGCCAACTGGTAGCGGGGAATGAGCAGTTCTTC
-,15,-,TRBJ1-4,TRBV9,CASSVEGRTNEKLFF,TGTGCCAGCAGCGTAGAGGGGCGGACAAATGAAAAACTGTTTTTT
-,15,few,TRBJ2-3,TRBV6-1,CASIEGGKFTDTQYF,TGTGCCAGCATCGAGGGAGGCAAATTCACAGATACGCAGTATTTT
TRBD1,15,-,TRBJ1-6,TRBV5-5,CASSLAGTDNSPLHF,TGTGCCAGCAGCTTGGCTGGGACAGATAATTCACCCCTCCACTTT
TRBD1,15,few,TRBJ2-7,TRBV6-1,CASRQQGVRSGEQYF,TGTGCCAGCAGGCAACAGGGGGTTCGATCGGGGGAGCAGTACTTC
-,13,once,TRBJ2-1,TRBV5-6,CASSLRQFNEQFF,TGTGCCAGCAGCTTGCGACAGTTCAATGAGCAGTTCTTC
TRBD2,15,once,TRBJ2-1,TRBV2,CASLGTSGRGGEQFF,TGTGCCAGCCTGGGGACTAGCGGGAGGGGCGGTGAGCAGTTCTTC
-,14,-,TRBJ2-4,TRBV9,CASSVRRERDIQYF,TGTGCCAGCAGCGTAAGACGGGAGAGGGACATTCAGTACTTC
TRBD2,16,-,TRBJ2-2,TRBV5-6,CASSLLGGFDTGELFF,TGTGCCAGCAGCTTGTTGGGGGGGTTCGACACCGGGGAGCTGTTTTTT
-,17,-,TRBJ1-6,TRBV4-3,CASSQGVSGDNNSPLHF,TGCGCCAGCAGCCAAGGGGTGAGCGGCGATAATAATTCACCCCTCCACTTT
-,15,once,TRBJ2-2,TRBV6-6,CASAGEGGVTGELFF,TGTGCCAGCGCCGGGGAGGGGGGCGTAACCGGGGAGCTGTTTTTT
TRBD2,15,once,TRBJ2-3,TRBV7-2,CASSVLAGGPDTQYF,TGTGCCAGCAGCGTTCTAGCGGGGGGCCCAGATACGCAGTATTTT
TRBD2,16,-,TRBJ2-3,TRBV29-1,CSAGAGGPGWTDTQYF,TGCAGCGCTGGAGCGGGAGGGCCGGGGTGGACAGATACGCAGTATTTT
TRBD2,15,-,TRBJ2-5,TRBV2,CASSGLAGQKETQYF,TGTGCCAGCAGTGGACTAGCGGGACAAAAAGAGACCCAGTACTTC
-,14,-,TRBJ1-4,TRBV6-5,CASSPDRTNEKLFF,TGTGCCAGCAGCCCAGACAGGACCAATGAAAAACTGTTTTTT
TRBD2,16,once,TRBJ2-7,TRBV6-5,CASRYLSSGRSYEQYF,TGTGCCAGCAGGTACCTGAGTAGCGGGAGGTCCTACGAGCAGTACTTC
TRBD1,15,-,TRBJ1-5,TRBV30,CAWSVGGTGGQPQHF,TGTGCCTGGAGTGTCGGCGGGACAGGCGGGCAGCCCCAGCATTTT
TRBD1,14,-,TRBJ1-1,TRBV7-8,CASSLGQGVTEAFF,TGTGCCAGCAGCTTAGGACAGGGCGTAACTGAAGCTTTCTTT
TRBD2,17,-,TRBJ2-5,TRBV9,CASSVGGGLAYQETQYF,TGTGCCAGCAGCGTAGGAGGAGGACTAGCGTACCAAGAGACCCAGTACTTC
-,16,-,TRBJ1-6,TRBV28,CASSLLGAAGNSPLHF,TGTGCCAGCAGTTTGTTGGGGGCGGCAGGCAATTCACCCCTCCACTTT
-,15,-,TRBJ2-1,TRBV15,CATSRGGQIHNEQFF,TGTGCCACCAGCAGAGGGGGGCAGATACACAATGAGCAGTTCTTC
-,15,-,TRBJ2-3,TRBV5-1,CASSLFAGSTDTQYF,TGCGCCAGCAGCTTATTTGCGGGGAGCACAGATACGCAGTATTTT
TRBD1,16,-,TRBJ1-3,TRBV2,CASSSIVGQSEDTIYF,TGTGCCAGCAGTTCTATAGTGGGACAGTCGGAAGACACCATATATTTT
-,14,-,TRBJ1-5,TRBV28,CASSRGNSNQPQHF,TGTGCCAGCAGTAGGGGAAATAGCAATCAGCCCCAGCATTTT
-,15,-,TRBJ1-5,TRBV4-1,CASSLNRASNQPQHF,TGCGCCAGCAGCCTAAACAGGGCCAGCAATCAGCCCCAGCATTTT
TRBD1,18,few,TRBJ1-1,TRBV19,CASSAELAGQGGNTEAFF,TGTGCCAGTAGTGCAGAGCTGGCCGGACAGGGCGGGAACACTGAAGCTTTCTTT